The clone carrying this TCR beta chain was seen a handful of times. This specimen belongs to a study of regulatory T cells in long-lasting Graves disease. For TCR beta, libraries came from iRepertoire HTBI primers and Arm-PCR of CDR3 regions. TCRdb itself ran the multiplex PCR reads through MiXCR, one entry per CDR3 protein. The sample has 550,000 to 700,000 distinct CDR3 sequences, approximately 16% seen once. V was clipped by 4 bases and J by 5 bases, with 17 bases between them. The CDR3 contains 15 residues. Germline V gives CDR1 LGHNA, CDR2 YNFKEQ. Stated time point: newly diagnosed GD, antithyroid drugs for less than 3 months. The TCR library was made from RNA that had been extracted from PBMCs in TRIzol. This sample also belongs to another study, concerning T cells in Graves' hyperthyroidism and ophthalmopathy.

The chain has TRBV4-2 and TRBJ2-5; D is possibly TRBD1 or TRBD2 (6 bases each). Specimen: peripheral blood mononuclear cells (PBMCs), collected at new diagnosis, from a patient treated with antithyroid drugs. The receptor was isolated from a man younger than 30 with Graves disease. The CDR3 nucleotides are TGTGCCAGCAGCCCTGGTGGGGGGCGAGGTGAGACCCAGTACTTC. Translated, it gives CASSPGGGRGETQYF.